Included here is one T cell receptor beta chain sequence, with context. The identical CDR3 is also encoded by other nucleotide sequences in the sample. Sequencing was performed with immunoSEQ multiplex PCR; in TCRdb, only in-frame clones are kept and a portion is missing. The sample yields some 530,000 clones, 80% to 90% seen once. Participant-given clinical history determined each cohort assignment. The data belong to a study of blood T cell repertoires in COVID-19. At the level of the study: The United States, Italy and Spain were the sources of the acute and convalescent COVID-19 samples.

The receptor comes from a woman in her sixties or seventies who had recovered from COVID-19. The source material was PBMCs or T cells enriched from blood (not recorded which).

CDR3 DNA: TGTGCCAGCTCACCGGACAGGGGGAACACTGAAGCTTTCTTT. It is translated as CASSPDRGNTEAFF. The chain has TRBV18 and TRBJ1-1; 9 bases are a match to TRBD1. J gave up 1 base and V 3 bases, and 0 bases lay outside the gene matches. Germline lookup yields CDR1 KGHSH and CDR2 LQKENI. The CDR3 is made up of 14 amino acids.